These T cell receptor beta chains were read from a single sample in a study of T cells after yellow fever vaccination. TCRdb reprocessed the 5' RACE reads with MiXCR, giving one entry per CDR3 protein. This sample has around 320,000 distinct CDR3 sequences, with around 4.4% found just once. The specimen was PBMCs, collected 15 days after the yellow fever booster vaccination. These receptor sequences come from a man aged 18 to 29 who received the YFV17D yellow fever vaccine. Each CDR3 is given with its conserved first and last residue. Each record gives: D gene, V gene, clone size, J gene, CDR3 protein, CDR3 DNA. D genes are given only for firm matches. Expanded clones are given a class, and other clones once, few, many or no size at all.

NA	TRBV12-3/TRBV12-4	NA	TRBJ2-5	CASSLSGSRETQYF	TGTGCCAGCAGCCTCTCCGGGTCTCGGGAGACCCAGTACTTC
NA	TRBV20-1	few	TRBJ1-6	CSSVERGGLNYNSPLHF	TGCAGCTCCGTTGAAAGGGGCGGGTTGAACTATAATTCACCCCTCCACTTT
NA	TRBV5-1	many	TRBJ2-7	CASSTTGLSSYEQYF	TGCGCCAGCAGCACCACCGGACTAAGCTCCTACGAGCAGTACTTC
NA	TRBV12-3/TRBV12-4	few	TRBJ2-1	CASRPWAEPHNEQFF	TGTGCCAGCAGGCCCTGGGCCGAACCCCACAATGAGCAGTTCTTC
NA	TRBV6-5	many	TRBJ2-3	CAIGGDTQYF	TGTGCCATTGGGGGGGATACGCAGTATTTT
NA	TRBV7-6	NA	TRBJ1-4	CASSLGMANEKLFF	TGTGCCAGCAGCTTAGGAATGGCTAATGAAAAACTGTTTTTT
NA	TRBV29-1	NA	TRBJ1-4	CSVGERGTTNEKLFF	TGCAGCGTGGGGGAACGAGGGACAACTAATGAAAAACTGTTTTTT
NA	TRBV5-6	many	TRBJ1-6	CASTSQGRNNSPLHF	TGTGCCAGCACCTCGCAGGGGAGAAATAATTCACCCCTCCACTTT
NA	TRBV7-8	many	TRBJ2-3	CASKRRASTDTQYF	TGTGCCAGCAAGCGGCGGGCTAGCACAGATACGCAGTATTTT
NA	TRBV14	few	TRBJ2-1	CASSELAATYNEQFF	TGTGCCAGCAGCGAACTAGCCGCAACCTACAATGAGCAGTTCTTC
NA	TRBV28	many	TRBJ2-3	CASSNGQRSIDTQYF	TGTGCCAGCAGTAATGGACAGAGGAGCATAGATACGCAGTATTTT
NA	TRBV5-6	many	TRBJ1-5	CASSLRPGVGQPQHF	TGTGCCAGCAGCTTGCGGCCAGGGGTAGGTCAGCCCCAGCATTTT
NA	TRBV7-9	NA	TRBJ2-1	CASSPFSYMDNEQFF	TGTGCCAGCAGCCCTTTTTCATACATGGACAATGAGCAGTTCTTC
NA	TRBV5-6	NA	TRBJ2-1	CASSGRPLYSYNGQFF	TGTGCCAGCAGCGGCCGGCCACTCTACTCCTACAATGGGCAGTTCTTC
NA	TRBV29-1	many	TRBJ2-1	CSVRWGLGHEQFF	TGCAGCGTCCGATGGGGGTTGGGGCATGAGCAGTTCTTC
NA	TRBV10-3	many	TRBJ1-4	CAISVSGGSEKLFF	TGTGCCATCAGTGTTTCCGGGGGCAGTGAAAAACTGTTTTTT
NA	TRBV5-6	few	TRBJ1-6	CASSLGRPSPLHF	TGTGCCAGCAGCCTCGGACGCCCTTCTCCCCTCCACTTT
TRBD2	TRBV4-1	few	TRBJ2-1	CASSQLSRERGAEQFF	TGCGCCAGCAGCCAGTTAAGTCGGGAGCGGGGGGCTGAGCAGTTCTTC
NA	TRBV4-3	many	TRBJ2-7	CASSQVRGGSSYEQYF	TGCGCCAGCAGCCAAGTTAGGGGTGGAAGCTCCTACGAGCAGTACTTC
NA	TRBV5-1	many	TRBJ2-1	CASSLEYLSYNEQFF	TGCGCCAGCAGCTTGGAGTACCTCTCCTACAATGAGCAGTTCTTC
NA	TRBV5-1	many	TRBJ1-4	CASSLVGGYEKLFF	TGCGCCAGCAGCTTGGTCGGGGGGTATGAAAAACTGTTTTTT
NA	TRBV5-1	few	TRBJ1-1	CASSLRAANLMNTEAFF	TGCGCCAGCAGCTTGAGGGCAGCTAATCTAATGAACACTGAAGCTTTCTTT
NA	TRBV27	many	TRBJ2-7	CASSSGLTYEQYF	TGTGCCAGCAGTTCCGGACTAACCTACGAGCAGTACTTC
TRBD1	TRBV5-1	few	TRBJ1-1	CASSPLDRVATEAFF	TGCGCCAGCAGCCCCTTGGACAGGGTGGCCACTGAAGCTTTCTTT
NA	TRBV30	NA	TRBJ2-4	CAWSPPGANIQYF	TGTGCCTGGAGTCCCCCAGGGGCCAACATTCAGTACTTC
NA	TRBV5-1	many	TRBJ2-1	CASSFTYNEQFF	TGTGCCAGCAGTTTCACCTACAATGAGCAGTTCTTC
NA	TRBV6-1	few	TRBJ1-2	CASTFGAEGYTF	TGTGCCAGCACATTTGGGGCAGAGGGCTACACCTTC
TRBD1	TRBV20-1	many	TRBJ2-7	CSATGQGVWEQYF	TGCAGTGCGACCGGACAGGGGGTCTGGGAGCAGTACTTC
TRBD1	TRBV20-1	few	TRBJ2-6	CSATGTGPSGANVLTF	TGCAGTGCGACCGGGACAGGACCCTCTGGGGCCAACGTCCTGACTTTC
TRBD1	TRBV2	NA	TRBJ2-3	CASSDGTGVNSTDTQYF	TGTGCCAGCAGTGATGGGACAGGGGTAAATAGCACAGATACGCAGTATTTT
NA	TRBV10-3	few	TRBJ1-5	CAISESYSSLNQPQHF	TGTGCCATCAGTGAGTCTTACAGCTCCTTAAATCAGCCCCAGCATTTT
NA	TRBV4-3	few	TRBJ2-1	CASSLTPSRGEQFF	TGCGCCAGCAGCCTGACCCCCAGCCGCGGGGAGCAGTTCTTC
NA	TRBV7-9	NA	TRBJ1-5	CASSFTGRGPQPQHF	TGTGCCAGCAGCTTTACTGGAAGGGGCCCTCAGCCCCAGCATTTT
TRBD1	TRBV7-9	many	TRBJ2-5	CASSLSGVTGRKTQYF	TGTGCCAGCAGCTTATCAGGGGTGACAGGGCGAAAGACCCAGTACTTC
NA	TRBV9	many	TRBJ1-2	CASSSGGGDYGYTF	TGTGCCAGCAGCTCCGGAGGAGGGGACTATGGCTACACCTTC
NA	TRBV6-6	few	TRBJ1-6	CASRITQGTNSPLHF	TGTGCCAGCAGGATTACACAGGGTACCAATTCACCCCTCCACTTT